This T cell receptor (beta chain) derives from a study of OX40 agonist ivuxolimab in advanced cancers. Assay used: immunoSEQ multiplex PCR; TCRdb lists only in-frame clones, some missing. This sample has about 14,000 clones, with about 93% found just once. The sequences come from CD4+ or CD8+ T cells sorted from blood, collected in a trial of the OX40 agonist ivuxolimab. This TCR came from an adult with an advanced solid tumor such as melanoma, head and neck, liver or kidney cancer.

This chain's CDR3 is CASVQTSGAYNEQFF. The CDR3 nucleotides read TGTGCCAGCGTACAGACTAGCGGGGCCTACAATGAGCAGTTCTTC. J is TRBJ2-1 and V is TRBV27; 11 nucleotides align to TRBD2. The V gene's germline CDR1 is MNHEY and CDR2 SMNVEV (reference sequence). The CDR3 spans 15 residues. J gave up 2 bases and V 8 bases, and 5 bases lay outside the gene matches.